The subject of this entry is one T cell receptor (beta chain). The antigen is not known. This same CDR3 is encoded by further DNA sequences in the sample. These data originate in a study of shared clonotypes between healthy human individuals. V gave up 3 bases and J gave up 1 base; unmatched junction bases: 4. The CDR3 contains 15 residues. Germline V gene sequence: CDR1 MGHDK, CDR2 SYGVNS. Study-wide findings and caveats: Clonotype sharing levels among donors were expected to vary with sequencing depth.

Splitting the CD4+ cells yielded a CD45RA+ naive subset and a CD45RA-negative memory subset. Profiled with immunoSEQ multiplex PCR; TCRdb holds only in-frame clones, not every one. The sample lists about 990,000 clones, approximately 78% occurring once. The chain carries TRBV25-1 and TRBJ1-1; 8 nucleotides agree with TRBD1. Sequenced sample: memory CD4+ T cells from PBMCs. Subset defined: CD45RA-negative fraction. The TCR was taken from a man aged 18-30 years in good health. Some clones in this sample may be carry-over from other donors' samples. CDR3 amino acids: CASSDPGTGNTEAFF. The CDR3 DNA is TGTGCCAGCAGTGATCCCGGGACAGGGAACACTGAAGCTTTCTTT.